Sequencing of this T cell receptor (beta chain) was carried out in a study of long-term antiretroviral therapy in people with HIV. Germline CDR1 and CDR2: SGDLS and YYNGEE. V was clipped by 2 bases and J by 8 bases, with 20 bases between them. This CDR3 region has 16 residues. The authors ran the immunoSEQ assay, v3.0, at survey level. The repertoire was sequenced with immunoSEQ multiplex PCR; TCRdb's copy has only in-frame clones and lacks some. The sample has about 20,000 clones; roughly nine tenths are singletons. Specimen: unsorted PBMCs, collected 4.4 years before starting antiretroviral therapy. V and J are TRBV9 and TRBJ2-1, with D perhaps TRBD1 (6 bases). This receptor was obtained from a woman in her 30s with HIV. As DNA, the CDR3 is TGTGCCAGCAGCGTTCGAGGGGCCCAGGGGTTAGATGAGCAGTTCTTC. As protein: CASSVRGAQGLDEQFF.